The clone carrying this TCR beta chain was observed a handful of times. As originally analysed: Amplification of reference gene primers was used by the study to estimate nucleated cell counts. The assay was immunoSEQ multiplex PCR, and TCRdb's table has in-frame clones only and misses some. V, J and clone size were drawn from that table, and D and trimming were deduced from the DNA. The sample lists some 270,000 clones, about nine tenths occurring once. These data belong to a study of blood T cell repertoires in COVID-19. Across the whole study: COVID-19 samples, acute and convalescent, were from the United States, Italy and Spain. The cDNA or gDNA used as material had been derived from T cells, B-cell-depleted T cells, or PBMCs.

The germline V gene has CDR1 SGHRS and CDR2 YFSETQ. V lost 1 base, J lost 3 bases, and 12 bases stayed unmatched. This CDR3 is built from 18 residues. This chain uses TRBV5-1 with TRBJ2-2; TRBD2 agrees at 7 bases. Sequencing was performed on peripheral blood. This TCR derives from a man aged 35 to 55 with active or convalescent COVID-19. The CDR3 sequence: CASSLRKPLAGDTGELFF. The CDR3 bases are TGCGCCAGCAGCTTGCGGAAACCGTTAGCGGGTGACACCGGGGAGCTGTTTTTT.